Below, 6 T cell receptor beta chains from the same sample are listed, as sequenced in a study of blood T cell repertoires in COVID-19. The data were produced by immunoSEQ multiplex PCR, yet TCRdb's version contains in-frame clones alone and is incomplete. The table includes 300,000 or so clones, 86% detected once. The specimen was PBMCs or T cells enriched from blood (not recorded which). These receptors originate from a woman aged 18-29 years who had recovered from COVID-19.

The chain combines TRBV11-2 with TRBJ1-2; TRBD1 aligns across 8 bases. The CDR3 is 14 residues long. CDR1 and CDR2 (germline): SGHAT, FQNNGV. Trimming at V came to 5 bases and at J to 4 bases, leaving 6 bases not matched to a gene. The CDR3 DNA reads TGTGCCAGCAGCGATGGGACAGGCCCCTATGGCTACACCTTC. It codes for CASSDGTGPYGYTF.

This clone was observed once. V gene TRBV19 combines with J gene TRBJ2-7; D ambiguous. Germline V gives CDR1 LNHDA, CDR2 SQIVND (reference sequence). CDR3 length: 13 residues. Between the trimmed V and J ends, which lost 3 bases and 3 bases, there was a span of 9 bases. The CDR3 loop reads CASSMRFVYEQYF. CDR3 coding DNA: TGTGCCAGTAGTATGCGGTTCGTCTACGAGCAGTACTTC.

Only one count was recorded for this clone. For the CDR3, the DNA is TGTGCCAGCCTTAAACTAGCGGCGAACAATGAGCAGTTCTTC. This translates into CASLKLAANNEQFF. The genes are TRBV28 and TRBJ2-1, with 8 bases matching TRBD2. The CDR3 runs to 14 residues. V trimming: 8 bases; J trimming: 5 bases; junction bases outside the gene matches: 8. Germline V lookup: CDR1 MDHEN, CDR2 SYDVKM. Full variable domain (outside the CDR3, taken from reference TRBV28 and TRBJ2-1): DVKVTQSSRYLVKRTGEKVFLECVQDMDHENMFWYRQDPGLGLRLIYFSYDVKMKEKGDIPEGYSVSREKKERFSLILESASTNQTSMYLCASLKLAANNEQFFGPGTRLTVL.

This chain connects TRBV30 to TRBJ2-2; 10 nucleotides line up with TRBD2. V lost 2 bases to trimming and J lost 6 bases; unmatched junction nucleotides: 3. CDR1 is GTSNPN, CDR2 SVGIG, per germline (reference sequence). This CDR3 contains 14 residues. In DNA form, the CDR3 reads TGTGCCTGGAGTAGCGGGGGGGCCGCCGGGGAGCTGTTTTTT. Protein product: CAWSSGGAAGELFF.

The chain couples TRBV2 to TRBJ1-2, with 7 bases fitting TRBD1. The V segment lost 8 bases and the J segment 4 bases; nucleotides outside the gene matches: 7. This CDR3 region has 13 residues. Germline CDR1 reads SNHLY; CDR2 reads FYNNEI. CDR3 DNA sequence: TGTGCCAGCCAGGGACAGAACCTCTATGGCTACACCTTC. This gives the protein CASQGQNLYGYTF.

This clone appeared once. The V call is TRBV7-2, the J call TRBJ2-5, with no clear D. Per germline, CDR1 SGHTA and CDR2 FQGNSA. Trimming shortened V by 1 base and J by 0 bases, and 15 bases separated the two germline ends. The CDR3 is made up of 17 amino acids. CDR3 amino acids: CASSLVMAVRYQETQYF. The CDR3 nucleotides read TGTGCCAGCAGCTTAGTAATGGCGGTTAGGTACCAAGAGACCCAGTACTTC.